Included here is one T cell receptor (beta chain) sequence, with context. Its antigen is as yet unknown. Included in the TCR beta cDNA libraries were unique molecular identifiers. One entry per CDR3 protein, called by TCRdb with MiXCR from the PCR reads. The data show some 690,000 distinct CDR3 sequences, with approximately 60% seen just once and 10% to 12% held by the top ten. The entry originates in a study of post-analysis software for immune sequencing data. Findings and limits, study-wide: Patients showed TRBV5-6, TRBV5-1 and TRBV20-1 among a few TRBV segments more frequent than in controls.

Trimming took 5 bases from V and 9 from J, leaving 11 bases between them. The CDR3 runs to 11 residues. CDR1 and CDR2 (germline): SQVTM, ANQGSEA. The sequence was obtained from a girl aged 2 to 9 with multiple sclerosis. Sequencing used blood. V is TRBV29-1 and J is TRBJ2-4, with D perhaps matching TRBD1 or TRBD2 (6 bases each). DNA for the CDR3: TGCAGCGTTACCAAGGGGGGCATTCAGTACTTC. As protein: CSVTKGGIQYF.